This section outlines one T cell receptor (beta chain) sequence together with its context. Its specificity is unknown. This entry is derived from a study of shared clonotypes between healthy human individuals. The table came from immunoSEQ multiplex PCR; TCRdb's copy has only in-frame clones and leaves some out. The sample yields 450,000 to 700,000 clones, roughly 95% seen once. Notes on the study in general: Shared clonotypes: about 5.3% naive CD4, roughly 3.8% naive CD8, roughly 2.4% memory CD4, approximately 0.37% memory CD8.

CD45RO-negative, CCR7-selected cells formed the naive CD8 fraction, which excluded terminally differentiated effector memory CD45RA+ cells. Each sample came from a Caucasian adult donor living in Nashville, Tennessee. Per the germline V gene, CDR1 is MNHEY and CDR2 is SVGAGI. V lost 1 base to trimming and J lost 5 bases, with 7 bases between them. The CDR3 is 13 amino acids. Sequenced material: naive CD8+ T cells sorted from blood. The sequence was collected from a woman between 25 and 40 years old in good health. The genes are TRBV6-5 and TRBJ2-3, with D perhaps assigned TRBD1 or TRBD2 (5 bases each). The CDR3 loop reads CASSYFGGDTQYF. The CDR3 DNA reads TGTGCCAGCAGTTACTTTGGGGGAGATACGCAGTATTTT.